This T cell receptor (beta chain) appears in the sequencing data of a study of T cell changes during pregnancy in multiple sclerosis. Some clones are missing from TCRdb's copy, which holds only in-frame ones; the method was immunoSEQ multiplex PCR. The sample contains under 110,000 clones, under 95% of which appear only once. This receptor was obtained from a female donor with multiple sclerosis, enrolled in a pregnancy study. The sample here was peripheral blood, taken before pregnancy.

The CDR3, as DNA: TGTGCCAGCAGTTCGGAGGAAGGCGGCTACACCTTC. This gives the protein CASSSEEGGYTF. The gene calls are TRBV28 and TRBJ1-2; no clear D. This CDR3 region has 12 residues. Germline lookup yields CDR1 MDHEN and CDR2 SYDVKM. Trimming removed 4 bases from V and 8 bases from J, with 11 bases in between.